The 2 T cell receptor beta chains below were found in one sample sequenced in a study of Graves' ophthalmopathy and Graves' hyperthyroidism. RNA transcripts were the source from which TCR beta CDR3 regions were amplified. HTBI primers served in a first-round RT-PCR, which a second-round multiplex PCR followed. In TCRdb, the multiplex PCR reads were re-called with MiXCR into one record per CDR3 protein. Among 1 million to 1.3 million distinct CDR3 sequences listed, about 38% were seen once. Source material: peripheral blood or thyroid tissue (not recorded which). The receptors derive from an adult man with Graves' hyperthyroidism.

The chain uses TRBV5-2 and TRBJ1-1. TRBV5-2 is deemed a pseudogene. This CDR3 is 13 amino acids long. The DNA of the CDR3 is TGTGCCAGCAATCCGGACGCGAACACTGAAGCTTTCTTT. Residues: CASNPDANTEAFF.

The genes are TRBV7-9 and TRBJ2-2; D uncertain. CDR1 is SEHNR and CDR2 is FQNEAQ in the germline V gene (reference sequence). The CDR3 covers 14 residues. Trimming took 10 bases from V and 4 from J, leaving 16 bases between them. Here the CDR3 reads CAISFGPITGELFF. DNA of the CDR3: TGTGCCATCAGTTTCGGCCCGATCACCGGGGAGCTGTTTTTT.